This TCR beta chain was observed in a study of blood T cell repertoires in COVID-19. Study details: Sites in the United States, Italy and Spain provided acute and convalescent COVID-19 samples. T cells, B-cell-depleted T cells, or PBMCs supplied cDNA or gDNA.

The data were produced by immunoSEQ multiplex PCR, yet TCRdb's version contains in-frame clones alone and is incomplete. Of 84,000 or so clones listed, 83% were seen once; the top ten hold roughly 32%. The CDR3 runs to 13 residues. CDR1 SNHLY and CDR2 FYNNEI come from the germline V gene. V was trimmed by 2 bases and J by 7 bases, leaving 10 bases between them. The sample was peripheral blood. The chain employs TRBV2 and TRBJ2-3; D may be TRBD2 (5 bases). This clonotype originated in a woman older than 75 with acute or convalescent COVID-19. The CDR3 coding sequence is TGTGCCAGCAGTGAACAGACTACAAATACGCAGTATTTT. Encoded protein: CASSEQTTNTQYF. Full variable domain (remainder filled in from reference TRBV2 and TRBJ2-3): EPEVTQTPSHQVTQMGQEVILRCVPISNHLYFYWYRQILGQKVEFLVSFYNNEISEKSEIFDDQFSVERPDGSNFTLKIRSTKLEDSAMYFCASSEQTTNTQYFGPGTRLTVL.